The T cell receptor beta chain under discussion was sequenced for a study of blood T cell repertoires in COVID-19 (dated by TCRdb to about 2020). Context from the whole study: Samples covering the acute and convalescent phases of COVID-19 were provided by collaborators in the United States, Italy and Spain. Samples came from the ongoing ImmuneRACE study (first 160 participants) plus 1,254 subjects from 6 global collaborators. HLA class I and class II types, where available, came from metadata supplied by the sample provider rather than from assay-based typing. A de-identified subject ID, COVID-19 status, age in years and sex were almost always included in the sample metadata. The repertoires were released in a freely available public database intended as a resource for research on the immune response to SARS-CoV-2. The dataset comprised deeply sampled blood TCRbeta repertoires from subjects exposed to, actively infected with, or recovered from COVID-19. The prospective study material was composed of cDNA or gDNA derived from T cells, B-cell-depleted T cells, or PBMCs. Study-level results and caveats: The amount of clinical and demographic metadata varied by source and participant and was provided uncurated.

TCRbeta CDR3 regions were amplified from genomic DNA by means of the immunoSEQ Assay, a bias-controlled multiplex PCR. The study's processing was this. Nucleated cell counts per sample were estimated from amplification of reference gene primers within the assay. To quantify the absolute abundance of each unique TCRbeta CDR3 rearrangement, sequence reads were collapsed and filtered. For each sample, productive Simpson clonality was calculated by taking the square root of Simpson's diversity index across productive rearrangements. TCRdb took over this immuneACCESS table, retaining in-frame rearrangements with V and J assigned. Such tables are incomplete; in checked studies, under half of the missing clones stem from an unresolved V gene, and the remainder is unexplained. For V, J and clone size, that table is used; D and trimming come from the DNA. Present in this sample are under 300,000 clones, roughly 83% of which were seen just once. The ten largest make up approximately 10% of the sample.

Inclusive of the bounding cysteine and phenylalanine, the CDR3 is 15 residues long. Just the 45-base CDR3 DNA is kept, in frame starting at base 1. V loses 1 base of germline sequence and J loses 0 bases, and the interval between the two ends is 8 bases. CDR1 and CDR2, looked up from the germline V gene, are SGHRS and YFSETQ. A remark on this clone: Its cognate antigen has yet to be identified. No much larger clonotype is one base removed from it; base qualities were not supplied.

Whole blood was collected in K2EDTA tubes by collaborating institutions according to the institutions' own protocols. For TCRbeta analysis, collaborators shipped samples in one of three forms: frozen whole blood, isolated PBMCs, or DNA extracted from either of those sample types. The source of this sequence is a woman aged 80 or older with acute or convalescent COVID-19. The sequencing input was peripheral blood. The rearranged chain carries TRBV5-1 and TRBJ2-1; the D segment could be TRBD1, given 5 matching bases. The DNA sequence is TGCGCCAGCAGCTTGACCCAGGGCTCCTACAATGAGCAGTTCTTC. Translated, this gives CASSLTQGSYNEQFF.